The clone carrying this TCR beta chain was seen ten or more times. The antigen remains unidentified. These data originate in a study of T cells in Graves' hyperthyroidism and ophthalmopathy. Germline values: CDR1 SGHAT, CDR2 FQNNGV. The CDR3 totals 14 residues. With 4 bases removed from V and 4 bases from J, the gap between germline ends came to 11 bases. Amplified TCR beta CDR3 regions came from RNA transcripts. TCR CDR3 underwent first-round RT-PCR with the HTBI primer set. TCRdb recomputed calls from the multiplex PCR reads with MiXCR, one row per CDR3 protein. The sample has more than 350,000 distinct CDR3 sequences, approximately 15% seen once; the top ten hold 30% to 35%. General observations from the study: Ophthalmopathy was model-predicted a median around 6.7 months pre-onset.

The V and J genes are TRBV11-2 and TRBJ2-1; a possible D gene is TRBD2 (6 bases). The receptor was isolated from a woman aged 25-40 years with Graves' hyperthyroidism. Source material: blood. The CDR3 nucleotides read TGTGCCAGCAGCTCCCTTAGCGGTTACAATGAGCAGTTCTTC. Translated: CASSSLSGYNEQFF.